This is a list of T cell receptor beta chains from one sample in a study of cytomegalovirus exposure and HLA in healthy donors. TCRdb keeps only in-frame clones here, not all; method: immunoSEQ multiplex PCR. The sample totals approximately 140,000 clones. Sequencing input: PBMCs. Source of these receptors: a woman between 45 and 65 years old in good health and CMV-seronegative. The CDR3 runs from the conserved cysteine through the conserved F or W. The D gene is left open where the match is weak.

V,length,J,D,DNA,CDR3
TRBV5-4,12,TRBJ2-7,.,TGTGCCAGCAGCTTTAGCTCCTACGAGCAGTACTTC,CASSFSSYEQYF
TRBV6-5,14,TRBJ1-5,.,TGTGCCAGCAGTTACGGGTGGGGAGATCAGCCCCAGCATTTT,CASSYGWGDQPQHF
TRBV29-1,13,TRBJ1-3,.,TGCAGCGTTGAAGATCCGGCTGGAAACACCATATATTTT,CSVEDPAGNTIYF
TRBV7-9,14,TRBJ2-2,TRBD1,TGTGCCAGCAGGGGGACAGGGGAAACCGGGGAGCTGTTTTTT,CASRGTGETGELFF
TRBV6-5,14,TRBJ1-1,.,TGTGCCAGCAGCCCCAACGGACAGCACACTGAAGCTTTCTTT,CASSPNGQHTEAFF
TRBV28,14,TRBJ2-7,TRBD1,TGTGCCAGCACCGACAGGGGGCAGAGCTACGAGCAGTACTTC,CASTDRGQSYEQYF
TRBV4-2,15,TRBJ1-1,.,TGTGCCAGCAGCCAGCTACTCCAGGGGAACACTGAAGCTTTCTTT,CASSQLLQGNTEAFF
TRBV25-1,15,TRBJ2-7,TRBD1,TGTGCCAGCAGTGCCCGACAGGGGGCCGCCTACGAGCAGTACTTC,CASSARQGAAYEQYF
TRBV19,16,TRBJ1-6,TRBD1,TGTGCCAGTAGTATCAGGGGACAGGGGAGAAATTCACCCCTCCACTTT,CASSIRGQGRNSPLHF
TRBV4-2,15,TRBJ2-3,.,TGTGCCAGCAGCCAAGTCAGAGCGAGCACAGATACGCAGTATTTT,CASSQVRASTDTQYF
TRBV7-9,15,TRBJ2-1,TRBD2,TGTGCCAGCAGCATCGGGACTAGCAGGGGGAATGAGCAGTTCTTC,CASSIGTSRGNEQFF
TRBV5-1,16,TRBJ1-3,.,TGCGCCAGCAGCTTAGCGGGAATTGAGCGAGGAAACACCATATATTTT,CASSLAGIERGNTIYF
TRBV7-2,14,TRBJ2-5,.,TGTGCCAGCAGCACAACTCAGTCCTCGGGGACCCAGTACTTC,CASSTTQSSGTQYF
TRBV6-5,15,TRBJ2-1,TRBD1,TGTGCCAGCAAATCCCGAGGGCCAGGGGGTTATGAGCAGTTCTTC,CASKSRGPGGYEQFF
TRBV6-1,14,TRBJ1-5,.,TGTGCCAGCAGTGAACAGGGGAACGATCAGCCCCAGCATTTT,CASSEQGNDQPQHF
TRBV6-5,14,TRBJ2-4,.,TGTGCCAGCAGCCGACTGGGAGCCAAAAACATTCAGTACTTC,CASSRLGAKNIQYF
TRBV4-2,18,TRBJ2-3,TRBD2,TGTGCCAGCAGCCAAGATCCCCCAGCGGGATTAATCACAGATACGCAGTATTTT,CASSQDPPAGLITDTQYF
TRBV27,13,TRBJ1-1,.,TGTGCCAGCAGGGGCGGGCTGGAGCCCGAAGCTTTCTTT,CASRGGLEPEAFF
TRBV28,15,TRBJ1-3,.,TGTGCCAGCAGTTCTCCGATGGAGGCCAGAAACACCATATATTTT,CASSSPMEARNTIYF
TRBV7-9,14,TRBJ2-1,.,TGTGCCAGCAGCTTAGCGGGCCAGGGGAATGAGCAGTTCTTC,CASSLAGQGNEQFF
TRBV5-4,14,TRBJ2-3,.,TGTGCCAGCAGCTTGGGGCCGGGCGGGGATACGCAGTATTTT,CASSLGPGGDTQYF
TRBV18,14,TRBJ1-1,TRBD1,TGTGCCAGCTCATTGACAGGGTTGAACACTGAAGCTTTCTTT,CASSLTGLNTEAFF
TRBV4-1,16,TRBJ1-2,TRBD1,TGCGCCAGCAGCCTCGGACAGGGGGCGCAGATCTATGGCTACACCTTC,CASSLGQGAQIYGYTF
TRBV15,13,TRBJ2-5,.,TGTGCCACCAGCAGAGGCCGGGGAGAGACCCAGTACTTC,CATSRGRGETQYF
TRBV2,15,TRBJ1-5,.,TGTGCCAGCAGTGAAAATAGGGGTGGCCATCAGCCCCAGCATTTT,CASSENRGGHQPQHF
TRBV10-3,13,TRBJ2-7,TRBD2,TGTGCCATCAATTCGGGAGGGCCCTACGAGCAGTACTTC,CAINSGGPYEQYF
TRBV5-6,16,TRBJ1-6,TRBD1,TGTGCCAGCAGCTCTTTCCGGGACAGGGACATGTCACCCCTCCACTTT,CASSSFRDRDMSPLHF
TRBV9,14,TRBJ1-1,.,TGTGCCAGCAGCGTATTAGGCGGAAACACTGAAGCTTTCTTT,CASSVLGGNTEAFF
TRBV11-1,16,TRBJ1-6,TRBD1,TGTGCCAGCAGCAGCCGGGACAGGGGTCGAAATTCACCCCTCCACTTT,CASSSRDRGRNSPLHF
TRBV6-4,11,TRBJ2-3,.,TGTGCCCGCAAAGCGGTCCATACGCAGTATTTT,CARKAVHTQYF
TRBV7-2,15,TRBJ2-2,TRBD1,TGTGCCAGCAGCTTAGCGGGACAGGGGACCGGGGAGCTGTTTTTT,CASSLAGQGTGELFF
TRBV18,14,TRBJ1-2,TRBD1,TGTGCCAGCTCACCAGGGACAGGGGACTATGGCTACACCTTC,CASSPGTGDYGYTF
TRBV7-9,15,TRBJ1-6,TRBD1,TGTGCCAGCAGCCCGGGGGACAGGGAAAATTCACCCCTCCACTTT,CASSPGDRENSPLHF
TRBV5-5,13,TRBJ1-2,TRBD1,TGTGCCAGCAGCCTTATACAGGGGGTGGGCTACACCTTC,CASSLIQGVGYTF
TRBV20-1,11,TRBJ2-7,.,TGCAGTGCTACGGGACTCCACGAGCAGTACTTC,CSATGLHEQYF
TRBV11-3,15,TRBJ2-1,TRBD2,TGTGCCAGCAGCCAACCGGGACTAGCGATTGATGAGCAGTTCTTC,CASSQPGLAIDEQFF
TRBV19,14,TRBJ2-5,.,TGTGCCAGTAGTAGCGGACGGGAACAAGAGACCCAGTACTTC,CASSSGREQETQYF
TRBV7-6,14,TRBJ2-7,TRBD1,TGTGCCAGCAGCTCTCCGGGACAGGGGAACGAGCAGTACTTC,CASSSPGQGNEQYF
TRBV7-2,14,TRBJ2-7,TRBD1,TGTGCCAGCAGCTTAGGGACAGGGTCCTACGAGCAGTACTTC,CASSLGTGSYEQYF
TRBV29-1,15,TRBJ2-5,TRBD1,TGCAGCGCCACAAGGACAGGGGCGATCCAAGAGACCCAGTACTTC,CSATRTGAIQETQYF
TRBV5-1,16,TRBJ2-5,.,TGCGCCAGCAGCCCCTCTCTGGGGGGTTCCCGAGAGACCCAGTACTTC,CASSPSLGGSRETQYF
TRBV6-1,15,TRBJ2-3,TRBD2,TGTGCCAGCAGTGAATTAGCGGGAGGGCCAGATACGCAGTATTTT,CASSELAGGPDTQYF